This T cell receptor (beta chain) was recovered during a study of CD8 T cells in ankylosing spondylitis. Trimming pared 3 bases from V and 2 bases from J, leaving 15 bases between. The CDR3 length is 15 residues. Per germline, CDR1 SGDLS and CDR2 YYNGEE. From the 5' RACE reads, TCRdb called clonotypes with MiXCR, one entry per CDR3 protein. The repertoire has about 30,000 distinct CDR3 sequences, about 5.3% of them found once; the top ten carry about 1.7%. The gene calls are TRBV9 and TRBJ2-7; D might be TRBD2 (7 bases). The TCR comes from a female donor with ankylosing spondylitis or in good health (not recorded which). Material for sequencing was blood, either unsorted or a sorted T cell fraction (not recorded which). CDR3 nucleotides: TGTGCCAGCAGCGAGGGGGGGACGGTCGCCTACGAGCAGTACTTC. Translation gives CASSEGGTVAYEQYF.